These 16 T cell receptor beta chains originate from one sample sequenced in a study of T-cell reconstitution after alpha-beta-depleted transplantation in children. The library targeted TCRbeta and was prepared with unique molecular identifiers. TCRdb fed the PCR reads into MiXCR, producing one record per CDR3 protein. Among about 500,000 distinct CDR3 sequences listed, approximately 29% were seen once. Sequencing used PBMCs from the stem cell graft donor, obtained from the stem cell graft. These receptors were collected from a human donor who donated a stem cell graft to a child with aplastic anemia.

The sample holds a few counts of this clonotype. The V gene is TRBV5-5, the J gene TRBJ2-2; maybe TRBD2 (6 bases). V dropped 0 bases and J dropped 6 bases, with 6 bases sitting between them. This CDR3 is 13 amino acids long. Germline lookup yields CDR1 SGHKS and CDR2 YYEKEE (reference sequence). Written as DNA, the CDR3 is TGTGCCAGCAGCTTGGGGAGGGCCGGGGAGCTGTTTTTT. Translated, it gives CASSLGRAGELFF.

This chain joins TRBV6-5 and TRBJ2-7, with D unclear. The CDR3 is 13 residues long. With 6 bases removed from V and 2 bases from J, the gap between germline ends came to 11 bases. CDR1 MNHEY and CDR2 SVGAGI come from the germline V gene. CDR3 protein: CASSYQEAYEQYF. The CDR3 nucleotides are TGTGCCAGCAGCTATCAGGAAGCCTACGAGCAGTACTTC.

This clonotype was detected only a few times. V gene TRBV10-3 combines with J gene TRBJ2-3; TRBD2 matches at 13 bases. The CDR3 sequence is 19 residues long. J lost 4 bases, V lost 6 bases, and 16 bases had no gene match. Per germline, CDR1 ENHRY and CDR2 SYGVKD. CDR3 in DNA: TGTGCCATCAGCCCCGGACTAGCGGGAGTCCGGACTCGTGCAGATACGCAGTATTTT. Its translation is CAISPGLAGVRTRADTQYF.

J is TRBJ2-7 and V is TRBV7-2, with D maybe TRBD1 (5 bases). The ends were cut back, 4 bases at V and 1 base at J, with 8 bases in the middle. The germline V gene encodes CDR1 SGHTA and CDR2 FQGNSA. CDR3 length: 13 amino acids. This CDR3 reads CASSSTGSYEQYV. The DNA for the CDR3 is TGTGCCAGCAGCTCCACAGGATCCTACGAGCAGTACGTC.

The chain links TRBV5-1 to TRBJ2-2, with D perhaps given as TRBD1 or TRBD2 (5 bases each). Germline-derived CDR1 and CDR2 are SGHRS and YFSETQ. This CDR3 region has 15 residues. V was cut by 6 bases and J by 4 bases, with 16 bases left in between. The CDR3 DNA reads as TGCGCCAGCAACGGGGACCTGGCGGGCACCGGGGAGCTGTTTTTT. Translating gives CASNGDLAGTGELFF.

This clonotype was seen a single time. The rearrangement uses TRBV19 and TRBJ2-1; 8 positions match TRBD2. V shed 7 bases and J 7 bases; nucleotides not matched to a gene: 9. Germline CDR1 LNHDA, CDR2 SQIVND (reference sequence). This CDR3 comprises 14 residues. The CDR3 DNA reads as TGTGCCAGTAAACGACCGGGAGGGTCGAATGAGCAGTTCTTC. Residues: CASKRPGGSNEQFF.

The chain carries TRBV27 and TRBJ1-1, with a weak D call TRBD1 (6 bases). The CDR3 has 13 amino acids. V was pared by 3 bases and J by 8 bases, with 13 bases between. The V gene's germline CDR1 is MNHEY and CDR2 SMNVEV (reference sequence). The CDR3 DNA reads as TGTGCCAGCAGTTTGGAGAGGGGGGGGGAAGCTTTCTTT. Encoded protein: CASSLERGGEAFF.

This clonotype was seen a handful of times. The CDR3 DNA is TGTGCCAGCAGTTCCGAGGCGCCTCGGGAGCAGTACTTC. Translation gives CASSSEAPREQYF. The chain is built from TRBV28 and TRBJ2-7; D is unclear. V dropped 4 bases and J dropped 7 bases, with 14 bases sitting between them. Germline V gene sequence: CDR1 MDHEN, CDR2 SYDVKM. The CDR3 is made up of 13 amino acids.

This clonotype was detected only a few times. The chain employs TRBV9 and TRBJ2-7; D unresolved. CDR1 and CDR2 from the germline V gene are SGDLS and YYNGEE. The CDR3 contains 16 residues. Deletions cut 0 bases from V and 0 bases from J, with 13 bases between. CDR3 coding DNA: TGTGCCAGCAGCGTAGCGTTAGGGCCGAGCTCCTACGAGCAGTACTTC. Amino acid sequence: CASSVALGPSSYEQYF.

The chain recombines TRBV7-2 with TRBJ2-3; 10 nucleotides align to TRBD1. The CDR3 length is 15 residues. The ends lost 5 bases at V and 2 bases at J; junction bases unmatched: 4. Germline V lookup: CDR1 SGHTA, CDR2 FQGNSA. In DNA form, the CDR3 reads TGTGCCAGCAGCCCGGACAGGGGGGTCACAGATACGCAGTATTTT. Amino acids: CASSPDRGVTDTQYF. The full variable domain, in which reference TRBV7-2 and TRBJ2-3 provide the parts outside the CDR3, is GAGVSQSPSNKVTEKGKDVELRCDPISGHTALYWYRQSLGQGLEFLIYFQGNSAPDKSGLPSDRFSAERTGGSVSTLTIQRTQQEDSAVYLCASSPDRGVTDTQYFGPGTRLTVL.

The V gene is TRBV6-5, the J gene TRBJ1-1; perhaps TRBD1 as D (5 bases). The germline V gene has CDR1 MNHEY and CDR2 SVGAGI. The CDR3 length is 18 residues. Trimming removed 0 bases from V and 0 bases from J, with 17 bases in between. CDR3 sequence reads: CASSYSSMGRNMNTEAFF. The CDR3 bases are TGTGCCAGCAGTTACTCGTCTATGGGACGGAACATGAACACTGAAGCTTTCTTT.

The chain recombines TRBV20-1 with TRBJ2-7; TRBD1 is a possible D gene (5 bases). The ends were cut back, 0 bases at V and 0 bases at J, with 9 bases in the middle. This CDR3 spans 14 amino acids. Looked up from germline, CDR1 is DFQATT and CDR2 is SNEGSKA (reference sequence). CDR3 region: CSARDWTLSYEQYF. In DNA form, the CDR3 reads TGCAGTGCTAGAGACTGGACACTCTCCTACGAGCAGTACTTC.

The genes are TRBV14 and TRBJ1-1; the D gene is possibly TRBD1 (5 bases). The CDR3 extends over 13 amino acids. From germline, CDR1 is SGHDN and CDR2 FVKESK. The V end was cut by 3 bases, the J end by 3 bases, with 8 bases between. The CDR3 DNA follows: TGTGCCAGCAGCCATCTGGGGGACACTGAAGCTTTCTTT. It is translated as CASSHLGDTEAFF.

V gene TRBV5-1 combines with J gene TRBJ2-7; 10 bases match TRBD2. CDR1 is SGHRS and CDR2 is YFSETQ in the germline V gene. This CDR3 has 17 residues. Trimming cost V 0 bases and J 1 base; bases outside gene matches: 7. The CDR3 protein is CASSLGPRTSGSYEQYF. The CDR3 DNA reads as TGCGCCAGCAGCTTGGGACCCAGGACTAGCGGTTCCTACGAGCAGTACTTC.

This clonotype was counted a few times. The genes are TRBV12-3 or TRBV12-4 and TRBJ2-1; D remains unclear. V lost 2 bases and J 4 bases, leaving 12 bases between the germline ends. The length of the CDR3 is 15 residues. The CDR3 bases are TGTGCCAGCAGTTTACCGGTACGCTCGTACAATGAGCAGTTCTTC. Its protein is CASSLPVRSYNEQFF.

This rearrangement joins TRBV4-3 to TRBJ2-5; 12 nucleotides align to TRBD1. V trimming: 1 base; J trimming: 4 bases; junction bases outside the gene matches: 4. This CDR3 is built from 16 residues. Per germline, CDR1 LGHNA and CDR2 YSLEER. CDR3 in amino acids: CASSQVRDRGRETQYF. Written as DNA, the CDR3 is TGCGCCAGCAGCCAAGTGAGGGACAGGGGGCGAGAGACCCAGTACTTC.